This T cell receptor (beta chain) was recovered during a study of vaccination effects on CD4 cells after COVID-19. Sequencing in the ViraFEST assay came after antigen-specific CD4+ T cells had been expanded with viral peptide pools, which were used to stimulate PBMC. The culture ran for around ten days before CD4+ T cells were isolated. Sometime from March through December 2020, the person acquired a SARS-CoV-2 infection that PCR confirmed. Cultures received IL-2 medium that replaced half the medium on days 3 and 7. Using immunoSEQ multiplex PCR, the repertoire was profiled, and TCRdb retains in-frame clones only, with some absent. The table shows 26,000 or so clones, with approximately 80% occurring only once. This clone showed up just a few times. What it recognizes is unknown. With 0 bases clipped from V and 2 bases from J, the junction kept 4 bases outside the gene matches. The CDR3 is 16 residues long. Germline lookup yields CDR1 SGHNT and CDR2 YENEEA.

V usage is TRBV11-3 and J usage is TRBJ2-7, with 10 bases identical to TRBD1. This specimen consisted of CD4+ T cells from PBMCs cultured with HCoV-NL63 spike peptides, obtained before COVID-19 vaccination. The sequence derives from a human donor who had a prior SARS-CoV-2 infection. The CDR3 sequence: CASSLERTGGAYEQYF. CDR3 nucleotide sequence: TGTGCCAGCAGCTTAGAGCGGACAGGGGGGGCCTACGAGCAGTACTTC.